This TCR beta chain comes out of a study of T cell repertoires in cytomegalovirus infection. The wider study: Indicated by public TCR beta signatures were CMV infection and matching HLA type. Whole-study results and caveats: Ex vivo, HLA-C-restricted CMV-specific TCR beta clonotypes prevailed over the rest of the response. Summed frequency of public TCR beta families distinguished CMV carriers with the relevant HLA.

Germline-derived CDR1 and CDR2 are MNHNS and SASEGT. The CDR3 spans 13 residues. V dropped 6 bases and J dropped 10 bases, with 18 bases sitting between them. At least ten counts were recorded for this clonotype. Its antigen is as yet unknown. TCRdb redid the calling of the reads with MiXCR, one entry per CDR3 protein. The sample includes about 490,000 distinct CDR3 sequences, 11% of them seen just once. The TCR comes from a human donor in good health (CMV status not recorded). Some clones in this sample may be carry-over from other donors' samples. This rearrangement joins TRBV6-1 to TRBJ1-1; D gene unclear. The sample consisted of PBMCs. The DNA for the CDR3 is TGTGCCAGCAGCAAGGATAACAGCCCGAGAGCTTTCTTT. This sequence encodes CASSKDNSPRAFF.